This T cell receptor beta chain was recovered during a study of blood T cells in healthy people across ages. This clonotype has only a few counts. The second PCR ran about 6 to 12 cycles with a sample-barcoded 5' primer and J-beta primers. Using its own MiXCR run on the 5' RACE reads, TCRdb lists one record per CDR3 protein. The sample records 1.5 million to 1.8 million distinct CDR3 sequences, approximately 42% being singletons. Specimen: blood. The receptor was isolated from a woman between 18 and 29 years old in good health.

The CDR3 spells CSAKTSGITYEQYF. The CDR3 nucleotides read TGCAGTGCTAAGACTAGCGGGATAACCTACGAGCAGTACTTC. This chain connects TRBV20-1 to TRBJ2-7; 11 bases fit TRBD2. Per the germline V gene, CDR1 is DFQATT and CDR2 is SNEGSKA (reference sequence). With 4 bases clipped from V and 2 bases from J, the junction kept 4 bases outside the gene matches. The CDR3 spans 14 residues.